What follows describes a single T cell receptor (beta chain). The antigen is unknown. Sequencing ends 3 residues short of the CDR3 end; the germline J gene provides the rest. The CDR3 is 14 amino acids. Germline V gives CDR1 LGHNA, CDR2 YNFKEQ. J lost 3 bases, V lost 1 base, and 3 bases had no gene match. This sample is part of a study of T cells in women clearing cervical HPV infection. Study summary: Control women cleared a single incident HPV16 infection within 12 months.

Only in-frame clones appear in the TCRdb table, and some are missing; sequencing was by immunoSEQ multiplex PCR. In total, the table holds roughly 48,000 clones. General observations from the study: Effector/memory and HPV-specific T cells were not isolated, and association timing is unknown. Controls had more TRBV6-7 (approximately 0.15%) than cases (roughly 0.11%).

The TCR originated in a woman between 18 and 70 years old with a cervical HPV16 infection that either progressed to CIN3+ or cleared (not recorded which). V and J are TRBV4-2 and TRBJ2-7; 7 bases map to TRBD1. The source material was blood buffy coat. The covered CDR3 bases are TGTGCCAGCAGCCAAGCTAGACAGGGCTACGAG. This encodes CASSQARQGYE. The full CDR3 protein reads CASSQARQGYEQYF.